This paragraph covers one T cell receptor (beta chain) sequence. Sequenced by immunoSEQ multiplex PCR; TCRdb stores in-frame clones only, minus some. This table holds 90,000 to 130,000 clones, roughly 88% found once. This sample is part of a study of control samples from healthy donors and cancer patients. In germline, CDR1 is MNHEY, CDR2 SVGAGI. V shed 7 bases, J shed 7 bases, and the junction held 14 bases outside the gene matches. This CDR3 comprises 15 residues. The material sequenced was PBMCs. The sequence came from a woman aged 55-75 years with lung cancer. V usage is TRBV6-5 and J usage is TRBJ2-5, with 8 bases matching TRBD1. The CDR3 nucleotides read TGTGCCAGCACTTTCGGACAGGGTATTGGGGGGACCCAGTACTTC. Translating it yields CASTFGQGIGGTQYF.